One and the same sample provided the 2 T cell receptor beta chains below, sequenced in a study of blood T cell repertoires in COVID-19. TCRdb's copy holds only in-frame clones and misses some; the assay was immunoSEQ multiplex PCR. The sample carries about 670,000 clones, just under 90% recorded once. The sequenced sample was peripheral blood. The receptors here all came from a woman under 30 with acute or convalescent COVID-19.

This clone showed up just a few times. The chain links TRBV25-1 to TRBJ1-4, with 9 bases aligning to TRBD1. CDR1 and CDR2 (germline): MGHDK, SYGVNS. There are 16 residues in the CDR3. Germline trimming cut 1 base from V and 3 bases from J; bases unmatched to any gene: 3. This CDR3 is CASSEFGTGSNEKLFF. CDR3 nucleotides: TGTGCCAGCAGTGAATTTGGGACAGGGTCTAATGAAAAACTGTTTTTT. Based on the CDR3 plus reference TRBV25-1 and TRBJ1-4, the full variable domain is EADIYQTPRYLVIGTGKKITLECSQTMGHDKMYWYQQDPGMELHLIHYSYGVNSTEKGDLSSESTVSRIRTEHFPLTLESARPSHTSQYLCASSEFGTGSNEKLFFGSGTQLSVL.

V and J are TRBV3-1 (or the pseudogene TRBV3-2) and TRBJ1-2, with 8 bases that match TRBD1. This CDR3 comprises 15 residues. Germline V gives CDR1 LGHDT, CDR2 YNNKEL (reference sequence). With 2 bases clipped from V and 4 bases from J, the junction kept 6 bases outside the gene matches. CDR3 sequence reads: CASSQQGASTYGYTF. The CDR3 region has the DNA TGTGCCAGCAGCCAACAGGGGGCATCCACCTATGGCTACACCTTC.